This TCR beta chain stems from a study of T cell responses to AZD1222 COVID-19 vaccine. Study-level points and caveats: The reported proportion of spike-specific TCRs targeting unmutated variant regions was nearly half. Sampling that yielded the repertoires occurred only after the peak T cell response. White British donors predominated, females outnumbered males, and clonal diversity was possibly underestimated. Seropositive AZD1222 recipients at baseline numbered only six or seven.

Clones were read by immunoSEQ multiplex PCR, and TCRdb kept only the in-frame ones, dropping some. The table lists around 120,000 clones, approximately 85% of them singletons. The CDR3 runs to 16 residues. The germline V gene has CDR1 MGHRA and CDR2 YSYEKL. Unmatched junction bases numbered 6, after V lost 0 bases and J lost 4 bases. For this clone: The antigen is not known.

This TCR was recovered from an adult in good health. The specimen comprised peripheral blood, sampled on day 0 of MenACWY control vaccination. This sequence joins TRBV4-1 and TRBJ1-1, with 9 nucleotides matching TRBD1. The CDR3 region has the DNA TGCGCCAGCAGCCAAGATCCCACGGGACAGGGCACTGAAGCTTTCTTT. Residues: CASSQDPTGQGTEAFF.